This TCR beta chain derives from a study of T cells in Graves' hyperthyroidism and ophthalmopathy. The CDR3 spans 16 residues. CDR1 is LGHDT and CDR2 is YNNKEL in the germline V gene (reference sequence). V lost 1 base, J lost 4 bases, and 3 bases stayed unmatched. Study conclusions and caveats: Expanded thyroid clonotypes (above 0.001) were mostly also found in blood.

Amplification of TCR beta CDR3 regions used RNA as the template. With the HTBI primer set, the TCR CDR3 went through a first round of RT-PCR. TCRdb called the multiplex PCR reads again in MiXCR, with one record for every CDR3 protein. The table has fewer than 650,000 distinct CDR3 sequences, approximately 15% seen once. Patients were excluded for uncontrolled infection, other autoimmune disease, pregnancy or lactation. Clinical symptoms, serum thyroxine, TRAb, thyroid ultrasound and orbital computed tomography established diagnosis. Isolation of PBMCs was performed on about 10 ml fresh peripheral blood. Ten or more counts support this clonotype. The antigen remains undetermined.

The origin of this receptor is a woman aged 40 to 50 with Graves' hyperthyroidism. The chain couples TRBV3-1 to TRBJ1-5; 11 nucleotides match TRBD1. Source material: blood. CDR3 amino acids: CASSQAGTGGNQPQHF. CDR3 DNA sequence: TGTGCCAGCAGCCAAGCCGGGACAGGGGGGAATCAGCCCCAGCATTTT. Filled out from reference TRBV3-1 and TRBJ1-5, the complete variable domain reads DTAVSQTPKYLVTQMGNDKSIKCEQNLGHDTMYWYKQDSKKFLKIMFSYNNKELIINETVPNRFSPKSPDKAHLNLHINSLELGDSAVYFCASSQAGTGGNQPQHFGDGTRLSIL.